This record concerns one T cell receptor (beta chain) sequence. These data are taken from a study of T-cell reconstitution after alpha-beta-depleted transplantation in children. A TCRbeta library incorporating unique molecular identifiers was prepared. TCRdb re-analysed the PCR reads in MiXCR, keeping a single row per CDR3 protein. The sample includes 700,000 or so distinct CDR3 sequences, around 12% seen only once; the top ten take 0.79%. V trimming: 5 bases; J trimming: 5 bases; junction bases outside the gene matches: 8. The CDR3 spans 15 residues. Germline-derived CDR1 and CDR2 are SEHNR and FQNEAQ (reference sequence).

The starting material was PBMCs, obtained before TCRalphabeta/CD19-depleted stem cell transplant. The sequence came from a girl aged 2 to 9 with congenital amegakaryocytic thrombocytopenia, due to receive a stem cell transplant. The J gene is TRBJ2-1, the V gene TRBV7-9; 8 bases match TRBD2. Here the CDR3 DNA reads TGTGCCAGCAGCCGAGCGGGAGCGTCGGACAATGAGCAGTTCTTC. Its protein is CASSRAGASDNEQFF.